A selection of T cell receptor beta chains follows, all from one sample in a study of shared clonotypes between healthy human individuals. Assay: immunoSEQ multiplex PCR; the TCRdb copy retains only in-frame clones and omits some. The sample shows more than 550,000 clones, roughly 72% of them seen only once. Sequenced input: memory CD4+ T cells sorted from blood. These receptors originate from a woman aged 30 to 39 in good health. Each CDR3 is given with its conserved first and last residue. The order of the fields is V gene, clone size, D gene, J gene, CDR3 DNA, CDR3 protein. D genes are given only for firm matches. Expanded clones get a size class; other rows say once, few or many, or leave the size out.

V: TRBV1; size: once; D: NA; J: TRBJ2-3; DNA: TGCACCAGCAGCCAAGTCAGCGGGAGGGCCTTTGGGACAGATACGCAGTATTTT; CDR3: CTSSQVSGRAFGTDTQYF
V: TRBV7-2; size: few; D: NA; J: TRBJ2-2; DNA: TGTGCCAGCAGCTTTTGGATTAGAACCGGGGAGCTGTTTTTT; CDR3: CASSFWIRTGELFF
V: TRBV6-1; size: NA; D: TRBD1; J: TRBJ1-2; DNA: TGTGCTACAGGGGGAGAGCCATATGGCTACACCTTC; CDR3: CATGGEPYGYTF
V: TRBV11-3; size: NA; D: NA; J: TRBJ2-2; DNA: TGTGCCAGCAGCTTAGAGGGCACCGGGGAGCTGTTTTTT; CDR3: CASSLEGTGELFF
V: TRBV7-2; size: NA; D: NA; J: TRBJ2-5; DNA: TGTGCCAGCACCTTTCTCCGCTCAAGCCAAAAGACCCAGTACTTC; CDR3: CASTFLRSSQKTQYF
V: TRBV19; size: NA; D: NA; J: TRBJ1-5; DNA: TGTGCCAGTAGTATAGATCGGAACAGCTACAATCAGCCCCAGCATTTT; CDR3: CASSIDRNSYNQPQHF
V: TRBV5-1; size: NA; D: TRBD1; J: TRBJ2-5; DNA: TGCGCCAGCAGCTTCGACAGGGTGGAGACCCAGTACTTC; CDR3: CASSFDRVETQYF
V: TRBV18; size: NA; D: TRBD1; J: TRBJ1-1; DNA: TGTGCCAGCTCCCTCCCGGGACAGGGGTGGGGCACTGAAGCTTTCTTT; CDR3: CASSLPGQGWGTEAFF
V: TRBV18; size: NA; D: TRBD2; J: TRBJ2-7; DNA: TGTGCCAGCTCACCAGGGGGAGGGTTCAGCTACGAGCAGTACTTC; CDR3: CASSPGGGFSYEQYF
V: TRBV6-1; size: NA; D: NA; J: TRBJ2-2; DNA: TGTGCCAGCAGTGACCTAGTTAATAGAAACACCGGGGAGCTGTTTTTT; CDR3: CASSDLVNRNTGELFF
V: TRBV27; size: few; D: NA; J: TRBJ2-1; DNA: TGTGCCAGCAGTCCAACTGAGTCAGGCGAGCAGTTCTTC; CDR3: CASSPTESGEQFF
V: TRBV2; size: NA; D: NA; J: TRBJ1-4; DNA: TGTGCCAGCAGTGAGGAGGCCGGAGGACAAGTTAAGGGAAAACTGTTTTTT; CDR3: CASSEEAGGQVKGKLFF
V: TRBV6-1; size: NA; D: TRBD1; J: TRBJ1-2; DNA: TGTGCCTGGATACCGGGACAGGGCTTC; CDR3: CAWIPGQGF
V: TRBV18; size: NA; D: NA; J: TRBJ1-2; DNA: TGTGCCAGCTCACTTGGATTCGAGGGTCGACGGTTTGGGCACACCTTC; CDR3: CASSLGFEGRRFGHTF
V: TRBV15; size: NA; D: NA; J: TRBJ1-1; DNA: TGTGCCACCAGCAGGGGGGGACACGGGAGCACTGAAGCTTTCTTT; CDR3: CATSRGGHGSTEAFF
V: TRBV4-1; size: NA; D: NA; J: TRBJ1-2; DNA: TGCGCCAGCAGCCAAGATATGATCAAAAACTATGGCTACACCTTC; CDR3: CASSQDMIKNYGYTF
V: TRBV6-5; size: NA; D: TRBD1; J: TRBJ1-2; DNA: TGTGCCAGCAGTTACGGCACAGGGGGCTTGGGTGGCTACACCTTC; CDR3: CASSYGTGGLGGYTF
V: TRBV7-2; size: NA; D: TRBD2; J: TRBJ2-5; DNA: TGTGCCAGCAGCCCGACCTCGGGGGGGCGGGAAGAGACCCAGTACTTC; CDR3: CASSPTSGGREETQYF
V: TRBV7-8; size: NA; D: NA; J: TRBJ1-5; DNA: TGTGCCAGCAGCTCAGAAAACAATCAGCCCCAGCATTTT; CDR3: CASSSENNQPQHF
V: TRBV4-1; size: NA; D: NA; J: TRBJ2-1; DNA: TGCGCCAGCAGCCGACCGGGACGGGGAGAATACAATGAGCAGTTCTTC; CDR3: CASSRPGRGEYNEQFF
V: TRBV18; size: NA; D: TRBD1; J: TRBJ1-5; DNA: TGTGCCAGCTCGCGAGGGACAGGGAATCAGCCCCAGCATTTT; CDR3: CASSRGTGNQPQHF
V: TRBV5-5; size: NA; D: NA; J: TRBJ2-7; DNA: TGTGCCAGCAGCGATACAGGGTTAAGCTCCTACGAGCAGTACTTC; CDR3: CASSDTGLSSYEQYF
V: TRBV10-2; size: NA; D: NA; J: TRBJ2-5; DNA: TGCGCCAGCAGTCCGGACCAAGAGACCCAGTACTTC; CDR3: CASSPDQETQYF
V: TRBV7-9; size: few; D: TRBD2; J: TRBJ2-2; DNA: TGTGCCAGCAGCTTCCCAAGACTAGCGGGAGGGGTCGGGGAGCTGTTTTTT; CDR3: CASSFPRLAGGVGELFF
V: TRBV19; size: NA; D: NA; J: TRBJ1-3; DNA: TGTGCCAGTAGTATGACAGAAGGAAACACCATATATTTT; CDR3: CASSMTEGNTIYF
V: TRBV6-1; size: few; D: NA; J: TRBJ1-5; DNA: TGTGCCAGCAGGACAGTTATAAGCAATCAGCCCCAGCATTTT; CDR3: CASRTVISNQPQHF